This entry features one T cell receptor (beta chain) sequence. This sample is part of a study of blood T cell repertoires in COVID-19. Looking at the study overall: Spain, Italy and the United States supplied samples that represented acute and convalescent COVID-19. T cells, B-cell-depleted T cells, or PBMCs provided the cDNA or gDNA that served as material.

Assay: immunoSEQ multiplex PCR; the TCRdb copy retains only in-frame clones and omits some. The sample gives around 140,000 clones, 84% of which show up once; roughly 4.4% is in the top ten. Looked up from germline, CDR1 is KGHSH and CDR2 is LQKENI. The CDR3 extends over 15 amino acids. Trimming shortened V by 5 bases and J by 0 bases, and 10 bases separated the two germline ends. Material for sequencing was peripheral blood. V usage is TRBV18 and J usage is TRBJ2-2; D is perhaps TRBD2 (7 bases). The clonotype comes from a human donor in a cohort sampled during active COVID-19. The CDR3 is CASSVGGPNTGELFF. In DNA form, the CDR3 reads TGTGCCAGCTCAGTCGGGGGGCCGAACACCGGGGAGCTGTTTTTT.